The 15 T cell receptor beta chains reported below all come from one sample, sequenced in a study of shared clonotypes between healthy human individuals (TCRdb year 2020). Library method: the immunoSEQ multiplex PCR assay. TCRdb took over this immuneACCESS table, retaining in-frame rearrangements with V and J assigned. Such tables are incomplete; in checked studies, under half of the missing clones stem from an unresolved V gene, and the remainder is unexplained. This sample is represented by 600,000 to 750,000 clones; about 92% of them were singletons. Together, the top ten hold about 34% of the sample. The sample consisted of memory CD8+ T cells from PBMCs. Per the publication, the cell subset or site label means: CD45RO+ cells pooled with CCR7-negative TemRA cells. These receptors were obtained from a man younger than 30 in good health. Some clones in this sample may be carry-over from other donors' samples.

This clone was seen a few times. The V and J genes are TRBV4-3 and TRBJ2-1, with 8 bases lining up with TRBD1. This CDR3 contains 16 residues. Germline V lookup: CDR1 LGHNA, CDR2 YSLEER. Trimming removed 6 bases from V and 4 bases from J; junction bases left unmatched: 11. DNA of the CDR3: TGCGCCAGCAGAAAAGAGGTGGACAGGGTATACAATGAGCAGTTCTTC. This sequence encodes CASRKEVDRVYNEQFF.

The genes are TRBV28 and TRBJ1-4, with 11 bases matching TRBD1. Unmatched junction bases numbered 12, after V lost 4 bases and J lost 8 bases. Germline lookup yields CDR1 MDHEN and CDR2 SYDVKM. The CDR3 is 17 residues long. This CDR3 is CASSSPIPGTGGEKLFF. The DNA of the CDR3 is TGTGCCAGCAGTTCCCCCATTCCCGGGACAGGGGGGGAAAAACTGTTTTTT.

The sample holds one count of this clone. The rearrangement links TRBV6-6 to TRBJ1-5; the D is unclear. The V and J ends lost 7 bases and 7 bases respectively, with 11 bases between them. The CDR3 is 12 residues long. Germline lookup yields CDR1 MNHNY and CDR2 SVGAGI (reference sequence). As DNA, the CDR3 is TGTGCCAGCACCCGTCGCGGGCAGCCCCAGCATTTT. Residues: CASTRRGQPQHF.

The gene calls are TRBV11-2 and TRBJ2-1; tentatively, D is TRBD2 (5 bases). Germline assignment: CDR1 SGHAT and CDR2 FQNNGV. The CDR3 loop spans 13 amino acids. Trimming left V 7 bases short and J 5 bases short, with 12 bases between. The CDR3 sequence: CASNGVNDNEQFF. DNA for the CDR3: TGTGCCAGCAACGGGGTGAACGACAATGAGCAGTTCTTC. Filled out from reference TRBV11-2 and TRBJ2-1, the complete variable domain reads EAGVAQSPRYKIIEKRQSVAFWCNPISGHATLYWYQQILGQGPKLLIQFQNNGVVDDSQLPKDRFSAERLKGVDSTLKIQPAKLEDSAVYLCASNGVNDNEQFFGPGTRLTVL.

This chain joins TRBV10-3 and TRBJ1-1; 7 nucleotides match TRBD1. Unmatched junction bases numbered 5, after V lost 6 bases and J lost 1 base. The CDR3 consists of 14 residues. Per the germline V gene, CDR1 is ENHRY and CDR2 is SYGVKD. The CDR3 loop is CAIRKDRKNTEAFF. The CDR3 coding sequence is TGTGCCATCAGGAAGGACAGGAAGAACACTGAAGCTTTCTTT.

J is TRBJ2-3 and V is TRBV5-4; D may be TRBD2 (5 bases). V lost 4 bases and J 6 bases, leaving 12 bases between the germline ends. CDR3 size: 13 residues. Per the germline V gene, CDR1 is SGHNT and CDR2 is YYREEE (reference sequence). For the CDR3, the DNA is TGTGCCAGCAGCCCTCCTAGCATGGATACGCAGTATTTT. It yields the protein CASSPPSMDTQYF.

This clone was detected once. The chain employs TRBV28 and TRBJ1-2; D is unresolved. CDR3 length equals 16 residues. Germline CDR1 reads MDHEN; CDR2 reads SYDVKM. V lost 4 bases to trimming and J lost 0 bases, with 15 bases between them. CDR3 in DNA: TGTGCCAGCAGTTCCCTCCGGGAGGTCCCTAACTATGGCTACACCTTC. Protein product: CASSSLREVPNYGYTF.

The chain has TRBV29-1 and TRBJ2-7, with D unresolved. CDR3 length: 12 residues. V was cut by 7 bases and J by 3 bases, with 13 bases left in between. Germline V CDR1 and CDR2: SQVTM, ANQGSEA. CDR3 sequence: CSARTGIYEQYF. CDR3 DNA sequence: TGCAGCGCCAGGACCGGAATCTACGAGCAGTACTTC.

The V call is TRBV29-1, the J call TRBJ1-2, with no clear D. The V gene's germline CDR1 is SQVTM and CDR2 ANQGSEA. V lost 4 bases and J 8 bases, leaving 11 bases between the germline ends. The CDR3 runs 11 residues. The DNA for the CDR3 is TGCAGCGTTGCGGTTCCCCGGGGCTACACCTTC. As protein: CSVAVPRGYTF.

The chain has TRBV27 and TRBJ2-7, with D possibly being TRBD2 (6 bases). The CDR3 loop spans 14 amino acids. Germline values: CDR1 MNHEY, CDR2 SMNVEV (reference sequence). With 4 bases removed from V and 0 bases from J, the gap between germline ends came to 10 bases. The CDR3 loop is CASSWETSSYEQYF. The CDR3 DNA sequence: TGTGCCAGCAGTTGGGAGACTAGCTCCTACGAGCAGTACTTC.

The rearrangement joins TRBV9 to TRBJ2-5; D is unresolved. The V end lost 0 bases, the J end lost 7 bases, and 10 bases lay between the germline ends. This CDR3 is built from 13 residues. Germline CDR1 is SGDLS and CDR2 is YYNGEE. The CDR3, as DNA: TGTGCCAGCAGCGTAGGGTCCCCGGGGACCCAGTACTTC. It specifies CASSVGSPGTQYF.

V and J are TRBV6-5 and TRBJ1-2, with D uncertain. Germline CDR1 reads MNHEY; CDR2 reads SVGAGI. Trimming stripped 2 bases from V and 5 bases from J, with 9 bases between. This CDR3 contains 13 residues. CDR3 nucleotide sequence: TGTGCCAGCAGTTACGGACTCCGATATGGCTACACCTTC. Protein sequence: CASSYGLRYGYTF.

The chain joins TRBV13 to TRBJ1-5; TRBD1 aligns across 8 bases. Germline V gene data show CDR1 as PRHDT and CDR2 as FYEKMQ (reference sequence). The CDR3 runs to 14 residues. Losses at the gene ends were 4 bases for V and 6 bases for J; bases not matched to a gene: 5. CDR3 DNA sequence: TGTGCCAGCAGCTACGGACAGGGCATTCAGCCCCAGCATTTT. Translating gives CASSYGQGIQPQHF.

The chain carries TRBV29-1 and TRBJ1-1, with D possibly being TRBD1 (6 bases). With 4 bases removed from V and 5 bases from J, the gap between germline ends came to 8 bases. This CDR3 region has 11 residues. The V gene's germline CDR1 is SQVTM and CDR2 ANQGSEA. CDR3 bases: TGCAGCGTTGTAGGGGGGACTGAAGCTTTCTTT. Its translation: CSVVGGTEAFF.

This chain links TRBV27 with TRBJ2-1, with 8 bases fitting TRBD2. Germline CDR1 reads MNHEY; CDR2 reads SMNVEV (reference sequence). The CDR3 extends over 18 amino acids. V lost 2 bases and J lost 2; bases outside the gene matches: 11. The CDR3 is CASSLIVSGSLAYNEQFF. In nucleotides, the CDR3 is TGTGCCAGCAGTTTAATCGTGAGCGGGAGTCTAGCCTACAATGAGCAGTTCTTC.